Listed here are 19 T cell receptor beta chains from one sample, sequenced in a study of a mutant IDH1 vaccine in newly diagnosed glioma. As to time point: baseline, week 1 (first vaccination visit). Regarding treatment: pre-vaccination baseline after standard-of-care therapy. The data were produced by immunoSEQ multiplex PCR, yet TCRdb's version contains in-frame clones alone and is incomplete. The sample holds some 100,000 clones; under 90% are singletons and the top ten take 6% to 9.5%. The sample consisted of PBMCs, taken from a glioma patient treated with radiotherapy, temozolomide or both. Receptors originate from a woman aged 45-65 years with glioma.

This chain joins TRBV9 and TRBJ2-7, with TRBD1 as a possible D gene (6 bases). V lost 0 bases, J lost 5 bases, and 15 bases lay in between. This CDR3 spans 15 amino acids. Per germline, CDR1 SGDLS and CDR2 YYNGEE. The CDR3 protein is CASSVGPGAGNEQYF. The CDR3 coding sequence is TGTGCCAGCAGCGTAGGCCCAGGGGCAGGGAACGAGCAGTACTTC. Combining the CDR3 with reference TRBV9 and TRBJ2-7 gives the whole variable domain DSGVTQTPKHLITATGQRVTLRCSPRSGDLSVYWYQQSLDQGLQFLIQYYNGEERAKGNILERFSAQQFPDLHSELNLSSLELGDSALYFCASSVGPGAGNEQYFGPGTRLTVT.

Regarding this clone: This sample also contains other DNA sequences that code for the same CDR3. The V and J genes are TRBV18 and TRBJ1-5; tentatively, D is TRBD1 (5 bases). V was shortened by 3 bases and J by 5 bases, with 8 bases between the two germline ends. Germline loops: CDR1 KGHSH, CDR2 LQKENI. The CDR3 is 13 amino acids. CDR3 nucleotides: TGTGCCAGCTCACCGGCGGGGGATCAGCCCCAGCATTTT. Its protein is CASSPAGDQPQHF.

This clone was found a few times. The J gene is TRBJ1-4, the V gene TRBV7-9; D possibly corresponds to TRBD1 (5 bases). The ends were cut back, 0 bases at V and 7 bases at J, with 9 bases in the middle. Germline CDR1 reads SEHNR; CDR2 reads FQNEAQ (reference sequence). This CDR3 spans 14 amino acids. CDR3 coding DNA: TGTGCCAGCAGCTTAGCGCAGGGCGGTGAAAAACTGTTTTTT. Protein product: CASSLAQGGEKLFF.

The chain has TRBV5-6 and TRBJ1-3; possible D gene TRBD1, 5 bases. CDR1 is SGHDT and CDR2 is YYEEEE in the germline V gene. The CDR3 totals 15 residues. V was cut by 0 bases and J by 4 bases, with 11 bases left in between. CDR3 protein: CASSLVGGSGNTIYF. CDR3 DNA sequence: TGTGCCAGCAGCTTGGTGGGGGGATCCGGAAACACCATATATTTT.

This chain uses TRBV4-2 with TRBJ2-4; 7 nucleotides match TRBD1. The CDR3 extends over 15 amino acids. Trimming cost V 4 bases and J 5 bases; bases outside gene matches: 8. Germline lookup yields CDR1 LGHNA and CDR2 YNFKEQ. The CDR3 DNA reads as TGTGCCAGCAGCCGCACAGGGGTCGAAGAAAACATTCAGTACTTC. Protein product: CASSRTGVEENIQYF.

V usage is TRBV20-1 and J usage is TRBJ2-3; D ambiguous. Per germline, CDR1 DFQATT and CDR2 SNEGSKA (reference sequence). Between the trimmed V and J ends, which lost 6 bases and 6 bases, there was a span of 10 bases. The CDR3 length is 11 residues. The CDR3 DNA sequence: TGCAGTGCCCGCCCGGAGGATACGCAGTATTTT. This codes for CSARPEDTQYF.

The chain links TRBV5-5 to TRBJ2-7; D tentatively reads TRBD1 or TRBD2 (5 bases each). The ends were cut back, 6 bases at V and 2 bases at J, with 9 bases in the middle. CDR1 is SGHKS, CDR2 YYEKEE, per germline (reference sequence). This CDR3 spans 12 amino acids. The CDR3 here is CASMGEAYEQYF. The CDR3, as DNA: TGTGCCAGCATGGGGGAAGCCTACGAGCAGTACTTC. The full variable domain, in which reference TRBV5-5 and TRBJ2-7 provide the parts outside the CDR3, is DAGVTQSPTHLIKTRGQQVTLRCSPISGHKSVSWYQQVLGQGPQFIFQYYEKEERGRGNFPDRFSARQFPNYSSELNVNALLLGDSALYLCASMGEAYEQYFGPGTRLTVT.

The rearrangement joins TRBV19 to TRBJ1-3; 7 bases align to TRBD1. V dropped 5 bases and J dropped 2; count of bases not matched to a gene: 3. The CDR3 is made up of 14 amino acids. Germline V gene lookup returns CDR1 LNHDA and CDR2 SQIVND (reference sequence). The CDR3 here is CASSVQGAGNTIYF. The DNA of the CDR3 is TGTGCCAGTAGTGTTCAGGGGGCTGGAAACACCATATATTTT. The full variable domain, its missing parts supplied by reference TRBV19 and TRBJ1-3, is DGGITQSPKYLFRKEGQNVTLSCEQNLNHDAMYWYRQDPGQGLRLIYYSQIVNDFQKGDIAEGYSVSREKKESFPLTVTSAQKNPTAFYLCASSVQGAGNTIYFGEGSWLTVV.

The chain uses TRBV27 and TRBJ2-1; TRBD1 aligns across 7 bases. CDR3 length: 15 residues. Germline V gene sequence: CDR1 MNHEY, CDR2 SMNVEV (reference sequence). J lost 3 bases, V lost 1 base, and 3 bases had no gene match. The DNA for the CDR3 is TGTGCCAGCAGTTTATTAGGGGGCAGCTACAATGAGCAGTTCTTC. This gives the protein CASSLLGGSYNEQFF.

This chain connects TRBV5-1 to TRBJ2-2, with 9 nucleotides matching TRBD1. This CDR3 is 15 amino acids long. J gave up 4 bases and V 4 bases, and 5 bases lay outside the gene matches. Per germline, CDR1 SGHRS and CDR2 YFSETQ. This CDR3 reads CASSPPDRGTGELFF. CDR3 coding DNA: TGCGCCAGCAGCCCGCCGGACAGGGGCACCGGGGAGCTGTTTTTT.

This sequence joins TRBV6-1 and TRBJ1-2, with a possible D match to TRBD1 (5 bases). The length of the CDR3 is 13 residues. The V gene lost 1 base and the J gene lost 9 bases, with 12 bases spanning the gap. Germline V lookup: CDR1 MNHNS, CDR2 SASEGT. The CDR3: CASSEGQQDSYTF. CDR3 sequence (DNA): TGTGCCAGCAGTGAAGGTCAACAGGATAGCTACACCTTC.

The chain has TRBV7-3 and TRBJ1-1, with no clear D. V lost 3 bases and J 5 bases, leaving 10 bases between the germline ends. The CDR3 sequence is 13 residues long. From germline, CDR1 is SGHTA and CDR2 FQGTGA. This CDR3 reads CASSFLGRTEAFF. The CDR3 DNA sequence: TGTGCCAGCAGCTTCCTAGGAAGGACTGAAGCTTTCTTT. The whole variable domain, remainder taken from reference TRBV7-3 and TRBJ1-1, is GAGVSQTPSNKVTEKGKYVELRCDPISGHTALYWYRQSLGQGPEFLIYFQGTGAADDSGLPNDRFFAVRPEGSVSTLKIQRTERGDSAVYLCASSFLGRTEAFFGQGTRLTVV.

The chain links TRBV9 to TRBJ2-2; D is unresolved. This CDR3 has 16 residues. Germline V CDR1 and CDR2: SGDLS, YYNGEE. V was pared by 0 bases and J by 0 bases, with 9 bases between. The chain's CDR3 is CASSVAIQANTGELFF. CDR3 nucleotide sequence: TGTGCCAGCAGCGTAGCTATTCAGGCGAACACCGGGGAGCTGTTTTTT.

This clone was counted a single time. V usage is TRBV4-1 and J usage is TRBJ1-3; perhaps TRBD1 as D (5 bases). Per the germline V gene, CDR1 is MGHRA and CDR2 is YSYEKL. V shed 0 bases and J shed 4 bases, with 7 bases lying between them. The CDR3 extends over 14 amino acids. The CDR3 bases are TGCGCCAGCAGCCAAGATGAGGGGGGAAACACCATATATTTT. Amino acid sequence: CASSQDEGGNTIYF.

CDR3 sequence: CASSVGGQGTEQYF. As DNA, the CDR3 is TGTGCCAGCAGCGTAGGGGGACAGGGGACCGAGCAGTACTTC. The V and J genes are TRBV9 and TRBJ2-7, with 10 positions matching TRBD1. The CDR3 runs 14 residues. Losses at the gene ends were 0 bases for V and 6 bases for J; bases not matched to a gene: 3. From germline, CDR1 is SGDLS and CDR2 YYNGEE.

The V gene is TRBV11-2, the J gene TRBJ2-3; D gene ambiguous. This CDR3 is 14 amino acids long. Trimming shortened V by 0 bases and J by 10 bases, and 14 bases separated the two germline ends. CDR1 is SGHAT, CDR2 FQNNGV, per germline. The CDR3 spells CASSLDWAETAQYF. CDR3 bases: TGTGCCAGCAGCTTAGATTGGGCGGAGACGGCGCAGTATTTT.

In this sample, this clone turned up once. This chain uses TRBV27 with TRBJ2-1; D is possibly TRBD1 (5 bases). Trimming stripped 10 bases from V and 4 bases from J, with 14 bases between. CDR1 is MNHEY, CDR2 SMNVEV, per germline (reference sequence). The CDR3 extends over 13 amino acids. The CDR3: CATRLGRYNEQFF. The CDR3 bases are TGTGCCACCCGTTTGGGGCGTTACAATGAGCAGTTCTTC.

V is TRBV18 and J is TRBJ2-7, with a possible D match to TRBD2 (5 bases). This CDR3 is 13 amino acids long. From germline, CDR1 is KGHSH and CDR2 LQKENI. V was cut by 3 bases and J by 2 bases, with 8 bases left in between. CDR3 loop: CASSPGRTYEQYF. For the CDR3, the DNA is TGTGCCAGCTCACCGGGGAGAACCTACGAGCAGTACTTC.

CDR3 protein: CAIRRNRTQYF. In DNA form, the CDR3 reads TGTGCCATCAGGAGAAACCGGACGCAGTACTTC. The chain has TRBV10-3 and TRBJ2-7; no clear D gene. This CDR3 has 11 amino acids. Trimming removed 6 bases from V and 9 bases from J, with 12 bases in between. The germline CDR1 and CDR2 sequences are ENHRY and SYGVKD.